The clone carrying this T cell receptor beta chain was recorded a few times. No antigen is known for it. Other nucleotide sequences in the sample specify the same CDR3. This sample is drawn from a study of beta chain features in type 1 diabetes. Study-level results: Fewer insertions but more deletions were seen at VDJ junctions in type 1 diabetes patients.

Naive, central memory, regulatory and stem cell-like memory cells within the CD4+ compartment were sorted using CD45RO/CCR7/CD25/CD127/CD95/CD27. The investigators reverse transcribed all of the isolated RNA, so they sequenced expressed TCRB transcripts. Clones were read by immunoSEQ multiplex PCR, and TCRdb kept only the in-frame ones, dropping some. The sample has 850,000 to 900,000 clones; about a sixth are singletons. Trimming cost V 2 bases and J 1 base, with 7 bases left between them. CDR3 length: 13 amino acids. In germline, CDR1 is SGDLS, CDR2 YYNGEE. The TCR was taken from a woman between 18 and 29 years old in good health. The chain couples TRBV9 to TRBJ2-7; D remains unclear. The sequenced sample consisted of naive CD4+ T cells from blood. CDR3 amino acids: CASSVGSSYEQYF. CDR3 DNA: TGTGCCAGCAGCGTGGGCTCGTCCTACGAGCAGTACTTC.